This TCR beta chain was captured in a study of CD8 T cells in ankylosing spondylitis. Findings and limits, study-wide: Seemingly characteristic of ankylosing spondylitis blood was a TCR beta motif consisting of 7 or 8 highly homologous variants.

Making the TCR beta libraries involved quantitative 5'-RACE with molecular barcodes. TCRdb passed the 5' RACE reads through MiXCR, listing each CDR3 protein once. The sample lists around 99,000 distinct CDR3 sequences, 7.5% to 9% occurring once. CDR1 and CDR2 (germline): MNHEY, SVGAGI. Trimming left V 2 bases short and J 2 bases short, with 7 bases between. The CDR3 length is 15 residues. This clonotype was seen a few times. Its antigen remains unknown. V usage is TRBV6-5 and J usage is TRBJ2-6; no definite D call. This receptor was taken from a male donor with ankylosing spondylitis or in good health (not recorded which). Sequenced input: blood, either unsorted or a sorted T cell fraction (not recorded which). The CDR3 reads CASSYRRAGANVLTF. In DNA, the CDR3 is TGTGCCAGCAGTTACCGCCGGGCTGGGGCCAACGTCCTGACTTTC.